Here is one TCR beta chain with its context. It has no known antigen specificity. Per-nucleotide qualities are absent, and no much larger clonotype sits a single base away. TCRbeta CDR3 regions were amplified from genomic DNA by means of the immunoSEQ Assay, a bias-controlled multiplex PCR. As for how the authors treated the data: The number of nucleated cells in each sample was estimated by amplification of reference gene primers within the assay. Sequence reads were collapsed and filtered to measure the absolute abundance of every unique TCRbeta CDR3 rearrangement. For each sample, productive Simpson clonality was calculated as the square root of Simpson's diversity index across productive rearrangements. TCRdb carries this immuneACCESS record with in-frame sequences only. Its versions omit some clonotypes, under half of them owing to an unresolved V gene in the studies checked, with the rest unexplained. The V and J calls and clone size are taken from that table; D and trimming were inferred from the DNA. This sample has 56,000 or so clones in its table, and around nine tenths of those were observed once. About a fifth of the sample lies in the top ten.

After removal of 0 bases from V and 6 bases from J, the junction retains 5 bases not matched to a gene. In the germline V gene, CDR1 corresponds to SGHRS and CDR2 to YFSETQ. The CDR3 sequence holds 15 residues, the cysteine and phenylalanine included. Only CDR3 DNA remains: 45 bases, in frame from the first base. This record belongs to a study of blood T cell repertoires in COVID-19 (dated by TCRdb to 2020 to 2021). Study-level background: Collaborator samples came from the United States, Italy and Spain and covered acute and convalescent phases of COVID-19. The prospective study material was composed of cDNA or gDNA derived from T cells, B-cell-depleted T cells, or PBMCs. The dataset comprised deeply sampled blood TCRbeta repertoires from subjects exposed to, actively infected with, or recovered from COVID-19. The repertoires were made available in a free public database intended to serve as a resource for research on the immune response to SARS-CoV-2. The samples were drawn from the first 160 participants of the ongoing ImmuneRACE study and from 1,254 subjects provided by 6 global collaborators. A de-identified subject ID, COVID-19 status, age in years and sex were almost always included in the sample metadata. Where available, HLA class I and class II types were obtained from metadata supplied by the sample provider rather than from assay-based typing. The full study reports these points: How much clinical and demographic metadata was included differed by source and by participant, and the metadata was provided uncurated.

Whole blood was collected in K2EDTA tubes by collaborating institutions according to the institutions' own protocols. For TCRbeta analysis, collaborators shipped samples in one of three forms: frozen whole blood, isolated PBMCs, or DNA extracted from either of those sample types. The source is a woman at least 80 years old with active COVID-19. This chain is built from TRBV5-1 and TRBJ2-1, with 8 middle bases fitting TRBD2. Specimen: peripheral blood. The CDR3 here reads CASSLGNLAGNEQFF. The DNA is TGCGCCAGCAGCTTGGGGAATCTAGCGGGCAATGAGCAGTTCTTC. Where the CDR3 stops, the reference TRBV5-1 and TRBJ2-1 genes take over; the full variable domain is KAGVTQTPRYLIKTRGQQVTLSCSPISGHRSVSWYQQTPGQGLQFLFEYFSETQRNKGNFPGRFSGRQFSNSRSEMNVSTLELGDSALYLCASSLGNLAGNEQFFGPGTRLTVL.